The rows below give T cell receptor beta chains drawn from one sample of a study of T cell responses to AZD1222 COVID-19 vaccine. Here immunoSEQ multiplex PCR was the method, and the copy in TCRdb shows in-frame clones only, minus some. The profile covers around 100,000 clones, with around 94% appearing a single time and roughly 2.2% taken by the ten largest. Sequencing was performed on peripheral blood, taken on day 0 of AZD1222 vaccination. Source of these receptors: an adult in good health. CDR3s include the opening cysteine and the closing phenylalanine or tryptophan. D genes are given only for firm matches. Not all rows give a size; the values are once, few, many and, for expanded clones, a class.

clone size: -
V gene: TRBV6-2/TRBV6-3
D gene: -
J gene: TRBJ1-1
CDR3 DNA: TGTGCCAGCAGTTACGAGGGGTTAGGACGGGGGAACACTGAAGCTTTCTTT
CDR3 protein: CASSYEGLGRGNTEAFF

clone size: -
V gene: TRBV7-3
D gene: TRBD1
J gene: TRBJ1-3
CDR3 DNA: TGTGCCAGCAGCTCCCAGACAGGGACTGGAAACACCATATATTTT
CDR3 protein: CASSSQTGTGNTIYF

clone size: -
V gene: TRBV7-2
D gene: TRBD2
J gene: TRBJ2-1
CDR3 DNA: TGTGCCAGCACCTGGGGGGGGAGTCATGGTGAGCAGTTCTTC
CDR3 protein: CASTWGGSHGEQFF

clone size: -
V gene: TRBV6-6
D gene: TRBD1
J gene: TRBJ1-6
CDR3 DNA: TGTGCCAGCAGGGACAGGGAGGCTTCACCCCTCCACTTT
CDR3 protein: CASRDREASPLHF

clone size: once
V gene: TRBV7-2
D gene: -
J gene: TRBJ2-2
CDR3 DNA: TGTGCCAGCAGCTTATTGACAGGGAACACCGGGGAGCTGTTTTTT
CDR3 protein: CASSLLTGNTGELFF

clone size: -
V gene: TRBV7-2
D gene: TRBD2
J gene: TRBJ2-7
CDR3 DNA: TGTGCCAGCAGCCTACCGGGACTAGCGGGGCTCTACGAGCAGTACTTC
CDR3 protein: CASSLPGLAGLYEQYF

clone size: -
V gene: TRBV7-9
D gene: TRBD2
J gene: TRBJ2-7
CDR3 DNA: TGTGCCAGCAGCCCGGGGACTAGCGGGAGCCACGAGCAGTACTTC
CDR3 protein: CASSPGTSGSHEQYF

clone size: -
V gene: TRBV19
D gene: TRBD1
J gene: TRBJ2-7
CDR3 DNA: TGTGCCAGTAGTGCTGACAGGGCAAACTCCTACGAGCAGTACTTC
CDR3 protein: CASSADRANSYEQYF

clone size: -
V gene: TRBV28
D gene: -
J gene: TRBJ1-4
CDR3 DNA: TGTGCCAGCGACCGGGGCATGGCGAATGGAAAACTGTTTTTT
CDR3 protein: CASDRGMANGKLFF

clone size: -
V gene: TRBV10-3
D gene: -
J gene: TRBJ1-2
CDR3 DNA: TGTGCCATCAGTGACCCGACAGTCAGCGGCTACACCTTC
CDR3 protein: CAISDPTVSGYTF

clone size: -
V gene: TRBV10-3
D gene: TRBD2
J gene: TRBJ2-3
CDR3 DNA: TGTGCCATCAGTGAAAAGGGACTAGCGGGGGATACGCAGTATTTT
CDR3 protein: CAISEKGLAGDTQYF

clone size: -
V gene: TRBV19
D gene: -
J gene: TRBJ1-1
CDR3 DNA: TGTGCCAGTAGTATCGGCGGAGGAGCTTTCTTT
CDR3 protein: CASSIGGGAFF

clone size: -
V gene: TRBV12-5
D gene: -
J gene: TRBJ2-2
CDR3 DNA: TGTGCTAGTGGTTTGGCCCTACAGGGTTGGAACACCGGGGAGCTGTTTTTT
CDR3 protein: CASGLALQGWNTGELFF

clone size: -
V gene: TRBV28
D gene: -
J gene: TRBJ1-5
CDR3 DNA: TGTGCCAGCAGATCGACCTTCCCAACCAATCAGCCCCAGCATTTT
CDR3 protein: CASRSTFPTNQPQHF

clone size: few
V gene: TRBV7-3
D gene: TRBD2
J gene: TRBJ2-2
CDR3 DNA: TGTGCCAGCAGCCGAGGACTAGCGGGCTCCGGGGAGCTGTTTTTT
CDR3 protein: CASSRGLAGSGELFF

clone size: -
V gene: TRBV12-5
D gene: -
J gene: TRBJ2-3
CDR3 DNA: TGTGCTAGTGGTCCCGCCCTGGACGATACGCAGTATTTT
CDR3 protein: CASGPALDDTQYF

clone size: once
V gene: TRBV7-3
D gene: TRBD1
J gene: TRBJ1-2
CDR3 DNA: TGTGCCAGCAGCTTAACAACGGGACAGGGATTATCTGGCTACACCTTC
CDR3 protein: CASSLTTGQGLSGYTF

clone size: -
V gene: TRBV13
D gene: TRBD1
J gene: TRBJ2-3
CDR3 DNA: TGTGCCAGCAGCTTATCCACAGGGGCAGTAACAGATACGCAGTATTTT
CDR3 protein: CASSLSTGAVTDTQYF

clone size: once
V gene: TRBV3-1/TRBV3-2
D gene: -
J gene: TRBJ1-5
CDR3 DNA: TGTGCCAGCAGCCAAGGGTGGGGAAGCAATCAGCCCCAGCATTTT
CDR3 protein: CASSQGWGSNQPQHF

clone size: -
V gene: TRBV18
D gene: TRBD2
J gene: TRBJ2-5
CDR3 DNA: TGTGCCAGCTCACCACCGGGAGCTAGCGGGGAGACCCAGTACTTC
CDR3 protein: CASSPPGASGETQYF

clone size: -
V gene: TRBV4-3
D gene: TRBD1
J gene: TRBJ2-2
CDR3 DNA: TGCGCCAGCAGCCACGGACAGGGGGGGACCGGGGAGCTGTTTTTT
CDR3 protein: CASSHGQGGTGELFF

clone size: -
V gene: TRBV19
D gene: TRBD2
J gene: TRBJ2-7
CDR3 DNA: TGTGCCAGTAGTGGGGCGGGGGGATCCTACGAGCAGTACTTC
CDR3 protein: CASSGAGGSYEQYF

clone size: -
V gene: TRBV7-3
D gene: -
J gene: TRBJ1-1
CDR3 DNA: TGTGCCAGCAGCGGCTCGGCGGGCACTGAAGCTTTCTTT
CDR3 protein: CASSGSAGTEAFF

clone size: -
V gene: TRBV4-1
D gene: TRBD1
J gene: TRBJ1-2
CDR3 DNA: TGCGCCAGCAGCCAGCTAGGACAGGGGAAGAAGTATGGCTACACCTTC
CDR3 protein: CASSQLGQGKKYGYTF

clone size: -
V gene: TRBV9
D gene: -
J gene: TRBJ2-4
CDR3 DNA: TGTGCCAGCAGCTCCGGCCCGGCCAAAAACATTCAGTACTTC
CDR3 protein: CASSSGPAKNIQYF

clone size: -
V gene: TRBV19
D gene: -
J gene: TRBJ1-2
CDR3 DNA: TGTGCCAGTAGTCCGGACGGGCATAACTATGGCTACACCTTC
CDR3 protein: CASSPDGHNYGYTF

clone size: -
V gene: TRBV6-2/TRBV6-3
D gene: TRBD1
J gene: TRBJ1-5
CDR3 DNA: TGTGCCAGCAGCGGACAGGGAGGAACTCAGCCCCAGCATTTT
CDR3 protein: CASSGQGGTQPQHF

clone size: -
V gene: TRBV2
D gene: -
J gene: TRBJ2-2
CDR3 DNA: TGTGCCAGCATCCTAACCGGGGAGCTGTTTTTT
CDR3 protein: CASILTGELFF

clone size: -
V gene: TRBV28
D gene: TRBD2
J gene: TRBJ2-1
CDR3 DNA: TGTGCCAGCACCCCTTTGACTAGCAAAAATGAGCAGTTCTTC
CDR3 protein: CASTPLTSKNEQFF

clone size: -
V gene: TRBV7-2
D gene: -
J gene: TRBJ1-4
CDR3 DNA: TGTGCCAGCAGCAATTTTCCGGGACAACATAATGAAAAACTGTTTTTT
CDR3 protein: CASSNFPGQHNEKLFF

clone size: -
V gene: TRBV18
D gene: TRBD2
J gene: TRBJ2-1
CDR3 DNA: TGTGCCAGCTCACCACCCCTAGCGGGAGATCCGGAGCAGTTCTTC
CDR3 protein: CASSPPLAGDPEQFF

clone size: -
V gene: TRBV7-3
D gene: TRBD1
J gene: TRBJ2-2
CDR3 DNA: TGTGCCAGCAGCTTAGCTGGACAGGGTATTACCGGGGAGCTGTTTTTT
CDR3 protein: CASSLAGQGITGELFF

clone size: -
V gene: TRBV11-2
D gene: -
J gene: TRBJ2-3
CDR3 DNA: TGTGCCAGCAGCTTAGCTCGCGGGGAAAGGGGCACAGATACGCAGTATTTT
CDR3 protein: CASSLARGERGTDTQYF

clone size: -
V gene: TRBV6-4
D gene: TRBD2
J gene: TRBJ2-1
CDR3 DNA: TGTGCCAGCAGTGACTCAGGAACTAGCGGGAGGAATGAGCAGTTCTTC
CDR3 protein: CASSDSGTSGRNEQFF

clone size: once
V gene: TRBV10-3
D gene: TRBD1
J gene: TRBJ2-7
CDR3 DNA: TGTGCCATCAGCCGACAGGGGACCTATTCCTACGAGCAGTACTTC
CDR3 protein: CAISRQGTYSYEQYF

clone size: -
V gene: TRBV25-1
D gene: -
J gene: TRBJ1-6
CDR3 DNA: TGTGCCAGCAACACGGCAGGGGATTCACCCCTCCACTTT
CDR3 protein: CASNTAGDSPLHF

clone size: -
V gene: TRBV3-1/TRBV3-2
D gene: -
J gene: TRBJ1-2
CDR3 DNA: TGTGCCAGCAGCCAAGTACGGGGTTCGGCTGGCTACACCTTC
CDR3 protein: CASSQVRGSAGYTF

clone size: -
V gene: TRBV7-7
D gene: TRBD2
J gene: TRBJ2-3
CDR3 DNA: TGTGCCAGCAGCCAAGGGAGCGGGGGGGCAGATACGCAGTATTTT
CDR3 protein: CASSQGSGGADTQYF

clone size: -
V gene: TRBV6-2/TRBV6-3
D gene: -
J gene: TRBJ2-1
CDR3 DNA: TGTGCCAGCAGTTATACGTGGGGGCCATCATACAATGAGCAGTTCTTC
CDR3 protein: CASSYTWGPSYNEQFF

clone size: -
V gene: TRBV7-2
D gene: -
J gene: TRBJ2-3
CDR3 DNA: TGTGCCAGCAGCCCCCTAGCGAGCACAGATACGCAGTATTTT
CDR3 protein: CASSPLASTDTQYF

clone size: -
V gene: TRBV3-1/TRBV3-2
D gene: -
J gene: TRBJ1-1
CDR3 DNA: TGTGCCAGCAGCCAAGAGAAGGGGATTGAAGCTTTCTTT
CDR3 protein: CASSQEKGIEAFF

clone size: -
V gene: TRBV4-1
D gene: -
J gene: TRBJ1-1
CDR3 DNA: TGCGCCAGCAGCCAAGGAAGGCAGAACACTGAAGCTTTCTTT
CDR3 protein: CASSQGRQNTEAFF

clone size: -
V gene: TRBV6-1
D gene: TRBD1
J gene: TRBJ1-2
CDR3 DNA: TGTGCCAGCAGTGAAGGATCAGGGGGCGGCTATGGCTACACCTTC
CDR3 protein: CASSEGSGGGYGYTF

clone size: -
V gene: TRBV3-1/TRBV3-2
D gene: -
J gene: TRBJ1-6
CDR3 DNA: TGTGCCAGCAGCCAGGGAATCGGTCATTCACCCCTCCACTTT
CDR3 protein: CASSQGIGHSPLHF

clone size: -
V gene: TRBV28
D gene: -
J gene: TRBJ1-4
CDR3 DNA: TGTGCCAGCAGTTTCGACAGCCCGTATGAAAAACTGTTTTTT
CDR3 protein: CASSFDSPYEKLFF

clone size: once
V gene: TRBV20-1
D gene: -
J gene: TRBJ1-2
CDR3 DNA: TGCAGTGCTGGACAGTCCGATGGCTACACCTTC
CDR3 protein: CSAGQSDGYTF

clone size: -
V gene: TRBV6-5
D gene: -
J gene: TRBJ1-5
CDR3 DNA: TGTGCCAGCGGAACCGGGCAATCGGTGCAGCCCCAGCATTTT
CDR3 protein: CASGTGQSVQPQHF